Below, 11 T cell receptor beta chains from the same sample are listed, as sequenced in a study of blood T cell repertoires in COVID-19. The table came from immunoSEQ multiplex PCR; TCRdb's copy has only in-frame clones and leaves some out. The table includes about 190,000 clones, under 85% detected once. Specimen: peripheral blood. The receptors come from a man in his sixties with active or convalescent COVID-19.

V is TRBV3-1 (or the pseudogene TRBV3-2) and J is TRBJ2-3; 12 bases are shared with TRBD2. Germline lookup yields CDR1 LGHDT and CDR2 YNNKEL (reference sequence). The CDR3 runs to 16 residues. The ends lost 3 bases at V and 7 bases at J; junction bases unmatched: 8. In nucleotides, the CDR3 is TGTGCCAGCAGCCAGGGGACTAGCGGGCGGAGAAATACGCAGTATTTT. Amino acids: CASSQGTSGRRNTQYF.

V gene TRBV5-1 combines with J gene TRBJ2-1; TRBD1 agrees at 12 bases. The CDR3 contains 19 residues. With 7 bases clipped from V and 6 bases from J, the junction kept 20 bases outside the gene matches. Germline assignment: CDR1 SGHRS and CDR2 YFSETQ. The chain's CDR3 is CASARRSSGQGAGPNEQFF. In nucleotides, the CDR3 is TGCGCCAGCGCTCGACGCAGTTCGGGACAGGGGGCGGGTCCCAATGAGCAGTTCTTC. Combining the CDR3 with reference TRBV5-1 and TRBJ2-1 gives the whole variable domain KAGVTQTPRYLIKTRGQQVTLSCSPISGHRSVSWYQQTPGQGLQFLFEYFSETQRNKGNFPGRFSGRQFSNSRSEMNVSTLELGDSALYLCASARRSSGQGAGPNEQFFGPGTRLTVL.

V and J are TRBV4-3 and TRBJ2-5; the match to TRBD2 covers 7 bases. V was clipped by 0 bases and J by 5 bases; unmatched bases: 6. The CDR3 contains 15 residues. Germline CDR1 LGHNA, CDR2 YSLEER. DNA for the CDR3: TGCGCCAGCAGCCAAGACTCGGGGGAGGGGGAGACCCAGTACTTC. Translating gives CASSQDSGEGETQYF.

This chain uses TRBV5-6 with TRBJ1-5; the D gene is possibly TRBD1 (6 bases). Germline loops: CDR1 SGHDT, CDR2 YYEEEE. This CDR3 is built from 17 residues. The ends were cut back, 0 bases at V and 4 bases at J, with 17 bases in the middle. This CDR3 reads CASSLDAGGLGNQPQHF. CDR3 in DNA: TGTGCCAGCAGCTTGGATGCGGGGGGGCTTGGGAATCAGCCCCAGCATTTT.

CDR3 nucleotide sequence: TGCGCCAGCAGTTCCAGGCGCGCGGGTGAAAAACTGTTTTTT. It encodes CASSSRRAGEKLFF. This chain uses TRBV5-1 with TRBJ1-4, with unresolved D. Germline V lookup: CDR1 SGHRS, CDR2 YFSETQ. This CDR3 has 14 amino acids. V was shortened by 5 bases and J by 7 bases, with 15 bases between the two germline ends.

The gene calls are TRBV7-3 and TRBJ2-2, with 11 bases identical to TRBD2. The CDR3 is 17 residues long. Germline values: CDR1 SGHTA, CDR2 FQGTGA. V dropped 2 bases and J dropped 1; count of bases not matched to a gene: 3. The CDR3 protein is CASSLSGTSGNTGELFF. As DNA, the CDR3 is TGTGCCAGCAGCTTATCTGGGACTAGCGGGAACACCGGGGAGCTGTTTTTT.

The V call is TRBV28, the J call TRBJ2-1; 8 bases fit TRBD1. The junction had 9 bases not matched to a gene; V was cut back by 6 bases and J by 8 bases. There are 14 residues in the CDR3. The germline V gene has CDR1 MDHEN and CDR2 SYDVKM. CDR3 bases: TGTGCCAGCAGCTCCTCGACAGGGGAGGATGAGCAGTTCTTC. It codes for CASSSSTGEDEQFF.

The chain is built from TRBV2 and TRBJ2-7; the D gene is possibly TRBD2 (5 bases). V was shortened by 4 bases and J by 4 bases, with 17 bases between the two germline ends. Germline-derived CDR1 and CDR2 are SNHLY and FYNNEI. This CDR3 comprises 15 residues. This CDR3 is CASSGLSGNYYEQYF. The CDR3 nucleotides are TGTGCCAGCAGTGGTTTAAGCGGCAATTATTACGAGCAGTACTTC.

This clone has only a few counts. This CDR3 is CASSFRLAGVRNEQFF. CDR3 nucleotides: TGTGCCAGCAGCTTCCGACTAGCGGGAGTCAGGAATGAGCAGTTCTTC. This chain connects TRBV7-9 to TRBJ2-1, with 12 bases identical to TRBD2. Germline V gene sequence: CDR1 SEHNR, CDR2 FQNEAQ (reference sequence). The length of the CDR3 is 16 residues. J was trimmed by 7 bases and V by 3 bases; bases with no gene match: 7.

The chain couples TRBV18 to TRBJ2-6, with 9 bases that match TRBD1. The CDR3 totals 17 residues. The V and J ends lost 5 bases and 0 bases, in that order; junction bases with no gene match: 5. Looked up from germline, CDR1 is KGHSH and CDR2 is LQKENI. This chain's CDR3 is CASSAGQGRSGANVLTF. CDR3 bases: TGTGCCAGCTCAGCCGGACAGGGGCGCTCTGGGGCCAACGTCCTGACTTTC.

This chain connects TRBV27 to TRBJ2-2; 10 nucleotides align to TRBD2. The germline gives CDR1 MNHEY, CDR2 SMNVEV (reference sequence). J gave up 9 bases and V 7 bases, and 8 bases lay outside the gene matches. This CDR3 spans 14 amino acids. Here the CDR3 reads CASTRTSGTWELFF. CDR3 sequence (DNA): TGTGCCAGCACAAGAACTAGCGGGACCTGGGAGCTGTTTTTT.